Listed here are 5 T cell receptor beta chains from one sample, sequenced in a study of shared clonotypes between healthy human individuals. Libraries were prepared by immunoSEQ multiplex PCR; TCRdb keeps only in-frame clonotypes and omits some of them. The table shows over a million clones, with 98% occurring only once. Sequenced input: naive CD4+ T cells sorted from blood. The subset: CD45RA+ positively selected. The source is a man aged 25 to 45 in good health.

This chain joins TRBV7-8 and TRBJ1-5; D not resolved. This CDR3 is built from 16 residues. Germline V gene data show CDR1 as SGHVS and CDR2 as FQNEAQ. Trimming took off 5 bases at V and 0 bases at J, with 14 bases between the two ends. CDR3 region: CASSPYWFSSNQPQHF. DNA of the CDR3: TGTGCCAGCAGCCCGTATTGGTTTAGTAGCAATCAGCCCCAGCATTTT.

The chain carries TRBV10-2 and TRBJ2-5; TRBD2 aligns across 9 bases. The V gene end was trimmed by 0 bases and the J gene end by 4 bases; junction bases not matched to a gene: 3. The CDR3 extends over 15 amino acids. In germline, CDR1 is WSHSY, CDR2 SAAADI. Written as DNA, the CDR3 is TGCGCCAGCAGTGAGTCGGCGGGAGGGCCAGAGACCCAGTACTTC. The encoded protein is CASSESAGGPETQYF.

This clone has only one observation. Other DNA sequences in the same sample also yield this CDR3. The chain carries TRBV10-3 and TRBJ2-7, with D possibly being TRBD1 (6 bases). Per the germline V gene, CDR1 is ENHRY and CDR2 is SYGVKD. With 4 bases removed from V and 4 bases from J, the gap between germline ends came to 11 bases. The length of the CDR3 is 13 residues. CDR3 coding DNA: TGTGCCATCAGTGGTCAGGGGTTTTACGAGCAGTACTTC. Its translation: CAISGQGFYEQYF.

This clone has just one count. This chain joins TRBV10-3 and TRBJ2-5, with a weak D call TRBD2 (5 bases). Germline V gene data show CDR1 as ENHRY and CDR2 as SYGVKD. The CDR3 length is 13 residues. Trimming removed 6 bases from V and 5 bases from J, with 13 bases in between. CDR3 coding DNA: TGTGCCATCAGCCGACCTTCGGGGGAGACCCAGTACTTC. As protein: CAISRPSGETQYF.

This chain uses TRBV5-1 with TRBJ2-7; D perhaps matches TRBD2 (6 bases). Per germline, CDR1 SGHRS and CDR2 YFSETQ. This CDR3 has 15 amino acids. The V end was cut by 4 bases, the J end by 2 bases, with 16 bases between. Here the CDR3 DNA reads TGCGCCAGCAGCCTGGGCGTACTAGCCCCCTACGAGCAGTACTTC. It is translated as CASSLGVLAPYEQYF.